The sequence of this T cell receptor beta chain was determined in a study of PD-1 blockade in classical Hodgkin lymphoma. Study summary: Patients had nivolumab dosed at 3 mg/kg, delivered intravenously every 2 weeks.

Note on this clone: What it recognizes is unknown.

The time point was: cycle 4 day 1 (C4D1), after more than five weeks of nivolumab. Every single patient, without exception, relapsed after autologous stem cell transplantation, and brentuximab vedotin exposure varied. Complete response, partial response or progressive disease was each patient's best response. From germline, CDR1 is SGHTA and CDR2 FQGNSA. The V end was cut by 0 bases, the J end by 7 bases, with 1 base between. This CDR3 has 12 residues. Profiled with immunoSEQ multiplex PCR; TCRdb holds only in-frame clones, not every one. The sample lists about 24,000 clones, roughly 76% occurring once. Study-wide results and caveats: Patients with an early start, nivolumab under 1 year after ASCT, were excluded. As was reported, newly diagnosed patients showed lower baseline TCR diversity than healthy donors did.

The sample consisted of peripheral blood mononuclear cells (PBMCs), taken before the fourth cycle of nivolumab. The clonotype was recovered from a human donor with classical Hodgkin lymphoma. The chain recombines TRBV7-2 with TRBJ1-6; D ambiguous. CDR3 amino acids: CASSLANSPLHF. The CDR3 coding sequence is TGTGCCAGCAGCTTAGCCAATTCACCCCTCCACTTT.